The 12 T cell receptor beta chains below come from one sample, sequenced in a study of radiotherapy plus CTLA-4 blockade in lung cancer. Sequencing was performed with immunoSEQ multiplex PCR; in TCRdb, only in-frame clones are kept and a portion is missing. Of around 100,000 clones listed, approximately 72% were seen once; the top ten hold 2.8%. The material was peripheral blood, obtained from a patient treated with radiotherapy plus ipilimumab. The source of these receptors is a human donor with non-small cell lung cancer who had a partial response to radiotherapy plus ipilimumab. Some clones in this sample may be carry-over from other donors' samples.

The chain links TRBV19 to TRBJ2-2, with D perhaps matching TRBD1 (5 bases). V lost 7 bases, J lost 1 base, and 10 bases lay in between. Germline V CDR1 and CDR2: LNHDA, SQIVND (reference sequence). The CDR3 length is 14 residues. CDR3: CASNGQGNTGELFF. As DNA, the CDR3 is TGTGCCAGTAACGGGCAGGGGAACACCGGGGAGCTGTTTTTT.

This clone showed up just once. V is TRBV5-1 and J is TRBJ2-7, with a possible D match to TRBD1 (6 bases). Per the germline V gene, CDR1 is SGHRS and CDR2 is YFSETQ. The CDR3 consists of 14 residues. V was shortened by 3 bases and J by 5 bases, with 15 bases between the two germline ends. The CDR3: CASSSGHLQDEQYF. CDR3 in DNA: TGCGCCAGCAGCTCGGGACATTTGCAGGACGAGCAGTACTTC.

This clone was recorded a few times. The chain couples TRBV7-2 to TRBJ2-7, with 7 nucleotides matching TRBD2. The CDR3 is 14 amino acids. The germline V gene has CDR1 SGHTA and CDR2 FQGNSA. After removal of 0 bases from V and 5 bases from J, the junction contained 4 bases not matched to a gene. The CDR3 DNA sequence: TGTGCCAGCAGCTTAGCGGGAGGGGACCACGAGCAGTACTTC. It encodes CASSLAGGDHEQYF.

The V call is TRBV7-2, the J call TRBJ1-6; TRBD1 agrees at 7 bases. V dropped 5 bases and J dropped 9; count of bases not matched to a gene: 7. The CDR3 contains 14 residues. CDR1 is SGHTA, CDR2 FQGNSA, per germline. CDR3 sequence (DNA): TGTGCCAGCAGCCGGACAGGATCGTTTTCACCCCTCCACTTT. Translated: CASSRTGSFSPLHF.

In its sample, this clone was seen a few times. This chain joins TRBV6-1 and TRBJ1-5; D unclear. The V gene lost 2 bases and the J gene lost 6 bases, with 8 bases spanning the gap. The CDR3 runs to 13 residues. Germline V CDR1 and CDR2: MNHNS, SASEGT. The CDR3 nucleotides are TGTGCCAGCAGTGAATCTTACAGTCAGCCCCAGCATTTT. The encoded protein is CASSESYSQPQHF.

The chain joins TRBV9 to TRBJ2-5; D is unresolved. This CDR3 is built from 13 residues. Germline CDR1 and CDR2: SGDLS and YYNGEE. With 3 bases removed from V and 0 bases from J, the gap between germline ends came to 6 bases. The chain's CDR3 is CASSDAYQETQYF. The CDR3, as DNA: TGTGCCAGCAGCGACGCGTACCAAGAGACCCAGTACTTC.

J is TRBJ2-7 and V is TRBV11-2; D possibly corresponds to TRBD2 (6 bases). The CDR3 runs to 14 residues. V lost 6 bases and J lost 6, with 18 bases in between. CDR1 and CDR2 from the germline V gene are SGHAT and FQNNGV. The CDR3 bases are TGTGCCAGCAGAGTGAATAGCGGTATTCTCGAGCAGTACTTC. Translation gives CASRVNSGILEQYF. Full variable domain (missing parts from reference TRBV11-2 and TRBJ2-7): EAGVAQSPRYKIIEKRQSVAFWCNPISGHATLYWYQQILGQGPKLLIQFQNNGVVDDSQLPKDRFSAERLKGVDSTLKIQPAKLEDSAVYLCASRVNSGILEQYFGPGTRLTVT.

V gene TRBV5-1 combines with J gene TRBJ2-3; D perhaps matches TRBD2 (6 bases). Per the germline V gene, CDR1 is SGHRS and CDR2 is YFSETQ. This CDR3 has 15 amino acids. V lost 3 bases, J lost 2 bases, and 13 bases lay in between. CDR3 in DNA: TGCGCCAGCAGCTACTCAAGCGGGTCCACAGATACGCAGTATTTT. Protein sequence: CASSYSSGSTDTQYF.

J is TRBJ2-4 and V is TRBV25-1; D uncertain. The ends were cut back, 5 bases at V and 2 bases at J, with 7 bases in the middle. This CDR3 has 13 amino acids. Germline V gene lookup returns CDR1 MGHDK and CDR2 SYGVNS. CDR3 in DNA: TGTGCCAGCAGTACTACCCCCAAAAACATTCAGTACTTC. This codes for CASSTTPKNIQYF. Looking up the rest from reference TRBV25-1 and TRBJ2-4 gives the full variable domain: EADIYQTPRYLVIGTGKKITLECSQTMGHDKMYWYQQDPGMELHLIHYSYGVNSTEKGDLSSESTVSRIRTEHFPLTLESARPSHTSQYLCASSTTPKNIQYFGAGTRLSVL.

This rearrangement joins TRBV5-1 to TRBJ2-3; 9 positions agree with TRBD2. This CDR3 is 15 amino acids long. The germline CDR1 and CDR2 sequences are SGHRS and YFSETQ. Germline trimming cut 4 bases from V and 4 bases from J; bases unmatched to any gene: 7. The chain's CDR3 is CASSPGGGGADTQYF. DNA of the CDR3: TGCGCCAGCAGCCCCGGGGGCGGGGGGGCAGATACGCAGTATTTT.

The rearrangement links TRBV18 to TRBJ2-3; D uncertain. The CDR3 length is 15 residues. Trimming took off 2 bases at V and 2 bases at J, with 11 bases between the two ends. Germline-derived CDR1 and CDR2 are KGHSH and LQKENI. This CDR3 is CASSPRPGYTDTQYF. CDR3 DNA sequence: TGTGCCAGCTCACCAAGGCCAGGCTACACAGATACGCAGTATTTT.

The V gene is TRBV12-5, the J gene TRBJ2-3, with TRBD1 matching 8 bases. Germline CDR1 and CDR2: LGHNT and FRNRAP. The CDR3 consists of 17 residues. J was trimmed by 3 bases and V by 0 bases; bases with no gene match: 8. CDR3 protein: CASGLVDRGLRTDTQYF. CDR3 nucleotides: TGTGCTAGTGGTTTGGTCGACAGGGGATTGAGGACAGATACGCAGTATTTT. The variable domain in full, completed from reference TRBV12-5 and TRBJ2-3, reads DARVTQTPRHKVTEMGQEVTMRCQPILGHNTVFWYRQTMMQGLELLAYFRNRAPLDDSGMPKDRFSAEMPDATLATLKIQPSEPRDSAVYFCASGLVDRGLRTDTQYFGPGTRLTVL.